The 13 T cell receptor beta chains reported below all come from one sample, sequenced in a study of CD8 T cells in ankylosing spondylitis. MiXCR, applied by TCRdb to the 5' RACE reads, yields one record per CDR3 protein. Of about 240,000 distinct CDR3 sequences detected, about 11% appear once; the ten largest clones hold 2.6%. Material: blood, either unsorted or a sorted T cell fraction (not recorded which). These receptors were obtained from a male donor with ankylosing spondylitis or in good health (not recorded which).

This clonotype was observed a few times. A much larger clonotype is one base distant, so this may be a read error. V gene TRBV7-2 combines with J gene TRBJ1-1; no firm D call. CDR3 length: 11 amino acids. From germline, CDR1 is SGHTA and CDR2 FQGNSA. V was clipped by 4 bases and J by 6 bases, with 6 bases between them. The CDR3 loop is CASSSGAEAFF. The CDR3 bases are TGTGCCAGCAGCTCCGGAGCTGAAGCTTTCTTT.

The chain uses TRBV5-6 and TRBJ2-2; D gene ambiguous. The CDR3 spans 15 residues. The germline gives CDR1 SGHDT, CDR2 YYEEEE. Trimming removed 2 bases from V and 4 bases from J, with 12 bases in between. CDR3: CASSFSLHLTGELFF. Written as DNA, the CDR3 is TGTGCCAGCAGCTTCTCGCTGCACCTCACCGGGGAGCTGTTTTTT.

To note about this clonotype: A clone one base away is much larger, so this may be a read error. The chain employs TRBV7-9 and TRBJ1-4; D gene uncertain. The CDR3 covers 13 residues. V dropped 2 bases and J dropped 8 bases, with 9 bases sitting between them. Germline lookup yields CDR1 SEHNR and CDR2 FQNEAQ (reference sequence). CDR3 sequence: CASSLSSLEKLFF. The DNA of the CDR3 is TGTGCCAGCAGCTTATCAAGTTTGGAAAAACTGTTTTTT.

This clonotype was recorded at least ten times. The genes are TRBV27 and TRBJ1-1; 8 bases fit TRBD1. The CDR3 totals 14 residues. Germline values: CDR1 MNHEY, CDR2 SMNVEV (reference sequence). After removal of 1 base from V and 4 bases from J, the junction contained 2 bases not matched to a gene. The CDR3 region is CASSLYRGGTEAFF. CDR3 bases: TGTGCCAGCAGTTTATACAGGGGGGGCACTGAAGCTTTCTTT.

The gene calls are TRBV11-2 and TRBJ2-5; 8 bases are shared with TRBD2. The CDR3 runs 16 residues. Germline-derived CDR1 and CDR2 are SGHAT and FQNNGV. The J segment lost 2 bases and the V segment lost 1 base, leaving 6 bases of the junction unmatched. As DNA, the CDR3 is TGTGCCAGCAGCTTAGTGCGGGGGGCCCCACAAGAGACCCAGTACTTC. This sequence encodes CASSLVRGAPQETQYF.

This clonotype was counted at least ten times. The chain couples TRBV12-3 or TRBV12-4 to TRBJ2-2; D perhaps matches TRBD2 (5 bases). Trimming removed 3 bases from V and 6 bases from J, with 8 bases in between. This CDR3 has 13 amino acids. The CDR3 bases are TGTGCCAGCAGTTTCCTGGAGGCCGGGGAGCTGTTTTTT. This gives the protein CASSFLEAGELFF.

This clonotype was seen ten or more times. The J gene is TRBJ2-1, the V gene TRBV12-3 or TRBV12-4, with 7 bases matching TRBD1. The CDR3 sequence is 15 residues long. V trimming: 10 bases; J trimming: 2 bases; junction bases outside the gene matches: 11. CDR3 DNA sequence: TGTGCCACCGAGGTGGGGCAGGGGGCCTACAATGAGCAGTTCTTC. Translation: CATEVGQGAYNEQFF.

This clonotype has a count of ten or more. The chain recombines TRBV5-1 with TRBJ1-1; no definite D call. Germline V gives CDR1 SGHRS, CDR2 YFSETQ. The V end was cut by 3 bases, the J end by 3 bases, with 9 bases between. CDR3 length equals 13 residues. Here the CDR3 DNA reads TGCGCCAGCAGCTCCACAGCTTACACTGAAGCTTTCTTT. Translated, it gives CASSSTAYTEAFF.

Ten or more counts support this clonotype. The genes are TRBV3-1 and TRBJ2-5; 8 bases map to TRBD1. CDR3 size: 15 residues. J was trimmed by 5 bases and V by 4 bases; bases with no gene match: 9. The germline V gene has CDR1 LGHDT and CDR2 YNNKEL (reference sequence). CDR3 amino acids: CASSRSTGVLETQYF. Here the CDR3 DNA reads TGTGCCAGCAGCCGATCGACAGGGGTTTTGGAGACCCAGTACTTC.

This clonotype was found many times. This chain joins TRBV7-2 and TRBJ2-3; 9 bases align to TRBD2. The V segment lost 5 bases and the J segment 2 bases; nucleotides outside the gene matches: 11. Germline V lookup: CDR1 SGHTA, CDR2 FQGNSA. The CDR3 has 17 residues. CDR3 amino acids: CASSTYRSGGTTDTQYF. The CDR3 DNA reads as TGTGCCAGCAGCACCTACAGGAGCGGGGGGACCACAGATACGCAGTATTTT.

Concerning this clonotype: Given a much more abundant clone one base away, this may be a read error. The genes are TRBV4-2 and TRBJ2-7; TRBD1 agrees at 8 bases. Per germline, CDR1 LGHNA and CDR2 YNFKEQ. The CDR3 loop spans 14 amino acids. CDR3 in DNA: TGTGCCAGCAGCCACCGACAGGGGAGTTACGAGCAGTGCTTC. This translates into CASSHRQGSYEQCF.

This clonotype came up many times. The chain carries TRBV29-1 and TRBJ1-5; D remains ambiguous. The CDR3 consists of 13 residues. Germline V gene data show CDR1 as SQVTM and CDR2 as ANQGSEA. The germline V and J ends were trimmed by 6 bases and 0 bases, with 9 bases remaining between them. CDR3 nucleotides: TGCAGCGTAGCAGAAAATAGCAATCAGCCCCAGCATTTT. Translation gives CSVAENSNQPQHF.

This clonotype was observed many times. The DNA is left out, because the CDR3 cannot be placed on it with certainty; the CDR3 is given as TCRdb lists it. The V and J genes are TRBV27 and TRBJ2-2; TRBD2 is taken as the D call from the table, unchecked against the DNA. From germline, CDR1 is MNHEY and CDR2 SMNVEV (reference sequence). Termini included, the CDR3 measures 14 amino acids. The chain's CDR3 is CASSSSGGPGELFF.